This TCR beta chain was recorded in a study of shared clonotypes between healthy human individuals. General study points: Larger richness was generally estimated for naive than memory subsets.

With regard to this clone: What it recognizes is unknown.

There are 15 residues in the CDR3. The germline V gene encodes CDR1 MNHEY and CDR2 SMNVEV (reference sequence). V gave up 7 bases and J gave up 0 bases; unmatched junction bases: 5. Measured with immunoSEQ multiplex PCR; TCRdb has only the in-frame clones, and not every one. This table holds 2.3 million or so clones, 80% to 95% found once. The rearrangement joins TRBV27 to TRBJ2-2, with 7 bases fitting TRBD2. The sample consisted of naive CD4+ T cells from PBMCs. This sample's subset: CD45RA+ positively selected. This clonotype was sampled from a young man in good health. Some clones in this sample may be carry-over from other donors' samples. CDR3 DNA sequence: TGTGCCAGCAATTTTGCGGGAGCGAACACCGGGGAGCTGTTTTTT. The encoded protein is CASNFAGANTGELFF.